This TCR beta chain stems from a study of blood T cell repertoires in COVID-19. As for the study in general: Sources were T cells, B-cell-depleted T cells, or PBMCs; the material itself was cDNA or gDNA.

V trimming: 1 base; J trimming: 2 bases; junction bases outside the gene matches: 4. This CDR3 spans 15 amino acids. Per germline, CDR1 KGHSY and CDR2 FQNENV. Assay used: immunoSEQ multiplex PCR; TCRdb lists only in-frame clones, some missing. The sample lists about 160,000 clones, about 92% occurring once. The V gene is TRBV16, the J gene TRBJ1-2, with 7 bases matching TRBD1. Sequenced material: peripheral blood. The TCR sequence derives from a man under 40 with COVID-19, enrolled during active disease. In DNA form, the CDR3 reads TGTGCCAGCAGCCAATTAACAGGGGCGAACTATGGCTACACCTTC. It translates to CASSQLTGANYGYTF.